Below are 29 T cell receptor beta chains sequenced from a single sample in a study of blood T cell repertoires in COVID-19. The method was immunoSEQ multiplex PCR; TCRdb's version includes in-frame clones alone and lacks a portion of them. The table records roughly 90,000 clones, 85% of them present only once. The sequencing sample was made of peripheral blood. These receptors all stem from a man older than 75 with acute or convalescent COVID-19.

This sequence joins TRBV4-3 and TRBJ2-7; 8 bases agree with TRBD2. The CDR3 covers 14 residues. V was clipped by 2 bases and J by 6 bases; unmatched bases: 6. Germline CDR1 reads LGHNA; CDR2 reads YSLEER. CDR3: CASSQTGLAAEQYF. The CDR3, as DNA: TGCGCCAGCAGCCAAACCGGACTAGCAGCCGAGCAGTACTTC.

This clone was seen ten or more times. Here the CDR3 reads CASSTDFQGSYGYTF. The CDR3 coding sequence is TGTGCCAGTAGTACCGACTTCCAGGGGAGCTATGGCTACACCTTC. The rearrangement links TRBV19 to TRBJ1-2; perhaps TRBD1 as D (6 bases). Germline V lookup: CDR1 LNHDA, CDR2 SQIVND (reference sequence). V lost 4 bases to trimming and J lost 4 bases, with 16 bases between them. The CDR3 contains 15 residues.

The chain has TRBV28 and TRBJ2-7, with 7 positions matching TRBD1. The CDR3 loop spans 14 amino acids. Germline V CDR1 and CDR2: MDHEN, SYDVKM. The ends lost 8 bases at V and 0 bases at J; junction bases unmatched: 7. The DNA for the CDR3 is TGTGCCAGCGGGCGACAGGGTAGCTCCTACGAGCAGTACTTC. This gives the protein CASGRQGSSYEQYF. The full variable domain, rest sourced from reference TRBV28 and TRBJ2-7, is DVKVTQSSRYLVKRTGEKVFLECVQDMDHENMFWYRQDPGLGLRLIYFSYDVKMKEKGDIPEGYSVSREKKERFSLILESASTNQTSMYLCASGRQGSSYEQYFGPGTRLTVT.

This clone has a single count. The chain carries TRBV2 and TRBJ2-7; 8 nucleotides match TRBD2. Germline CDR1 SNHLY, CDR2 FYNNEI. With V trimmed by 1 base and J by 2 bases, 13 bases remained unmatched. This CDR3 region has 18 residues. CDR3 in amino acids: CASSEESEGLAGAYEQYF. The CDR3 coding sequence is TGTGCCAGCAGTGAAGAAAGTGAAGGGCTAGCGGGTGCCTACGAGCAGTACTTC.

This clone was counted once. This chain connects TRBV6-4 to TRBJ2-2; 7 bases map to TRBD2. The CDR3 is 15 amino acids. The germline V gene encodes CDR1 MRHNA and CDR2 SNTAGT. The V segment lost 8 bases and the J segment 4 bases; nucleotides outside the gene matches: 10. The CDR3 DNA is TGTGCCAGCCGACTAGCCGAAACGGGCACCGGGGAGCTGTTTTTT. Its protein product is CASRLAETGTGELFF.

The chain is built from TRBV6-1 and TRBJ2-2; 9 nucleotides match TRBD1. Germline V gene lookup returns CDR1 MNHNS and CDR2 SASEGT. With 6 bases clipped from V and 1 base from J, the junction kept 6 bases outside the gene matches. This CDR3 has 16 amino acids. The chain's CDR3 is CASREQGAVNTGELFF. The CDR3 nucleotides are TGTGCCAGCAGAGAACAGGGGGCGGTGAACACCGGGGAGCTGTTTTTT.

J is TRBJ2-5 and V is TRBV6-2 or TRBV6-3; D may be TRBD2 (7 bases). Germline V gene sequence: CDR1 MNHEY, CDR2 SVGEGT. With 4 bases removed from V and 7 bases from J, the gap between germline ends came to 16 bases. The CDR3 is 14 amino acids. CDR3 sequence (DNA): TGTGCCAGCAGTTTTGGGGGGGCAGGTTGGACCCAGTACTTC. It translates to CASSFGGAGWTQYF.

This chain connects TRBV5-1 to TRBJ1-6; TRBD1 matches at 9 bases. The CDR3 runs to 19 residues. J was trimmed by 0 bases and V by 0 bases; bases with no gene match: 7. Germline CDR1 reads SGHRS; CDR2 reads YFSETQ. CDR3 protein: CASSLGTGQGSSYNSPLHF. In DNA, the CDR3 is TGCGCCAGCAGCTTGGGGACCGGACAGGGGAGCTCCTATAATTCACCCCTCCACTTT.

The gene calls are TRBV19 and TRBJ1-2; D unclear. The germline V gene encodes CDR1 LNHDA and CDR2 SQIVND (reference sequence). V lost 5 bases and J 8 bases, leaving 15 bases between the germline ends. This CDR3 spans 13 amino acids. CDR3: CASSPLGGLGYTF. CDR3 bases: TGTGCCAGTAGTCCCCTCGGAGGGTTAGGCTACACCTTC.

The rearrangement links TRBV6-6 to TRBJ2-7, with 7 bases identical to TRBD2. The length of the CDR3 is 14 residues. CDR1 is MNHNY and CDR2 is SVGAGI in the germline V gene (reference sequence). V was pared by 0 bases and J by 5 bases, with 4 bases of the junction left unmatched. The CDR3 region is CASSYSRGGDEQYF. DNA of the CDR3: TGTGCCAGCAGTTACTCAAGGGGAGGGGACGAGCAGTACTTC.

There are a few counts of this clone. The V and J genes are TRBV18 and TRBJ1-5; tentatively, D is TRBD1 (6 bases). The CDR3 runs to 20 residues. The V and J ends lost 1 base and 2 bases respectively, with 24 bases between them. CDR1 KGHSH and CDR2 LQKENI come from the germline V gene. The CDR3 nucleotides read TGTGCCAGCTCACCACTCACCACCGGTATACAGGGTAGCGGCAATCAGCCCCAGCATTTT. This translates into CASSPLTTGIQGSGNQPQHF.

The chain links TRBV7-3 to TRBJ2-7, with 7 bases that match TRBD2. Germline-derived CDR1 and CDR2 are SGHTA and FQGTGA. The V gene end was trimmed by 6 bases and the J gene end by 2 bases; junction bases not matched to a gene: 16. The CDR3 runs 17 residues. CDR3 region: CASSPGIAGPKTYEQYF. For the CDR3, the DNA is TGTGCCAGCAGTCCCGGGATAGCGGGCCCGAAAACCTACGAGCAGTACTTC.

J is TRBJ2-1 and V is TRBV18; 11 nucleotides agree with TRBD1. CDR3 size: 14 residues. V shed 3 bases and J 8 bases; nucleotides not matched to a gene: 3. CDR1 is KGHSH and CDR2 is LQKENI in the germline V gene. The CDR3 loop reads CASSPGQGADEQFF. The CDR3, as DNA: TGTGCCAGCTCACCCGGACAGGGGGCCGATGAGCAGTTCTTC.

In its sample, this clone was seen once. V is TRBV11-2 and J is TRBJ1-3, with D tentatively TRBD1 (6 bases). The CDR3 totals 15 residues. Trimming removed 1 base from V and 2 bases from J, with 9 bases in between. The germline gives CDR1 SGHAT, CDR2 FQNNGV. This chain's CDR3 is CASSLGYRAGNTIYF. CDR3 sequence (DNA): TGTGCCAGCAGCTTAGGGTACAGGGCTGGAAACACCATATATTTT.

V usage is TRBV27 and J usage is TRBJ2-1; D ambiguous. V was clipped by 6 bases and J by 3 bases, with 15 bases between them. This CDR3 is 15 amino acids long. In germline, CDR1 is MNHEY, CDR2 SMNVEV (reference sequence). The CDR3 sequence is CASRAGQRNYNEQFF. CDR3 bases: TGTGCCAGCAGGGCCGGTCAGCGAAACTACAATGAGCAGTTCTTC.

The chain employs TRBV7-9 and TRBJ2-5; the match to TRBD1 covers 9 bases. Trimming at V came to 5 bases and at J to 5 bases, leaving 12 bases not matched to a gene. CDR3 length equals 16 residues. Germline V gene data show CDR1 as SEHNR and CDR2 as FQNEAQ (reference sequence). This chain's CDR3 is CASSPPGQGWMETQYF. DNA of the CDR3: TGTGCCAGCAGCCCTCCCGGACAGGGGTGGATGGAGACCCAGTACTTC.

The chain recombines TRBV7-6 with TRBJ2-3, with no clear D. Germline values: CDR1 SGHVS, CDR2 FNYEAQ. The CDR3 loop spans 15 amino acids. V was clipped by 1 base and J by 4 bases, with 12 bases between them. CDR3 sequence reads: CASSLVSLISDTQYF. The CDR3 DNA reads TGTGCCAGCAGCTTAGTCAGTCTCATCTCAGATACGCAGTATTTT.

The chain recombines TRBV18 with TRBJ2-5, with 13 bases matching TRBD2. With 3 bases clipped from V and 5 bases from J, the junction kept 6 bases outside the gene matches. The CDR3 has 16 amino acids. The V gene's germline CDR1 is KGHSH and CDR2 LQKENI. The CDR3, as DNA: TGTGCCAGCTCACCGGGGACTAGCGGGGTTCTGGAGACCCAGTACTTC. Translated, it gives CASSPGTSGVLETQYF.

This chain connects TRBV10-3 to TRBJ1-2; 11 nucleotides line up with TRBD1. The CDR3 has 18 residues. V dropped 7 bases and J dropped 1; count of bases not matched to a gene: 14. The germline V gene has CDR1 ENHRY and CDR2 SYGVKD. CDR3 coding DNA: TGTGCCATCACAGGGTTCGGGACAGGGGGTACCAATAACTATGGCTACACCTTC. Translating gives CAITGFGTGGTNNYGYTF.

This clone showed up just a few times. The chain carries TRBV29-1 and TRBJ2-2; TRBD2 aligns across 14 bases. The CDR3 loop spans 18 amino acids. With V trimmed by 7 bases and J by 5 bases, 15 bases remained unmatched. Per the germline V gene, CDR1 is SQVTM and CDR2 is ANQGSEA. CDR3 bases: TGCAGCGCCTCGGGCGGAGGACTAGCGGGAGGTCGGACCGGGGAGCTGTTTTTT. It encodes CSASGGGLAGGRTGELFF.

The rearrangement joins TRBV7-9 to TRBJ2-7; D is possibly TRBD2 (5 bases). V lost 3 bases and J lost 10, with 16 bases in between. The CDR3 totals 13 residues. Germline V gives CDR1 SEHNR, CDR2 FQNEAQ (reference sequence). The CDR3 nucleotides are TGTGCCAGCAGCTTGGGGAGCTTACGTACTCAGTACTTC. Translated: CASSLGSLRTQYF.

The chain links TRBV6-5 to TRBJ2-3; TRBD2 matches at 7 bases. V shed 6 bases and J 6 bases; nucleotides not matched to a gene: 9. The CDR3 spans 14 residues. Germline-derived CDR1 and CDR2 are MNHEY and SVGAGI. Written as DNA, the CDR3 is TGTGCCAGCAGCCGTGGGGGGGACCGGGATACGCAGTATTTT. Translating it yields CASSRGGDRDTQYF.

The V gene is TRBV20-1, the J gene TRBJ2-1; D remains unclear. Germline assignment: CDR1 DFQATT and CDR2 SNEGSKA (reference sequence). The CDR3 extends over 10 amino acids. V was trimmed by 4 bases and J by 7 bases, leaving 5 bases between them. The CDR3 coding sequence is TGCAGTGCTACTTTTAATGAGCAGTTCTTC. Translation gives CSATFNEQFF.

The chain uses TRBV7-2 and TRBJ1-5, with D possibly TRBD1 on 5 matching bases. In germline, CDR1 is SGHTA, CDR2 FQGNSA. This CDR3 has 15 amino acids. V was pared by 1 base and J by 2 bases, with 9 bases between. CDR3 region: CASSLVGGGNQPQHF. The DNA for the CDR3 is TGTGCCAGCAGCTTAGTGGGGGGAGGCAATCAGCCCCAGCATTTT.

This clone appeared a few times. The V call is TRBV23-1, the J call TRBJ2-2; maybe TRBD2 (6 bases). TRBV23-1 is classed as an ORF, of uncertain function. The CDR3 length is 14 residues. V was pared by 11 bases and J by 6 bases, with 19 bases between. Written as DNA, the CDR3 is TGCGCCCGAGGGGACTCATCTAACCCCGGGGAGCTGTTTTTT. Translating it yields CARGDSSNPGELFF.

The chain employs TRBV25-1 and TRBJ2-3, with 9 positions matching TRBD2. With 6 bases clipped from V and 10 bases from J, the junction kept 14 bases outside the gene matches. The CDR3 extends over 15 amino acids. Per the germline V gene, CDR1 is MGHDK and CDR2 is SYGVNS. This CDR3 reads CASRTHSGSYSPQYF. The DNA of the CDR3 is TGTGCCAGCAGGACCCATAGCGGGAGCTATTCCCCGCAGTATTTT.

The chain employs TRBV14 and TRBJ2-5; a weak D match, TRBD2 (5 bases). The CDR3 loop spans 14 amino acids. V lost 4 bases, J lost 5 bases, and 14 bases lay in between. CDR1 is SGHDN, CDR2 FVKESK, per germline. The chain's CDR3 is CASSLGVTRETQYF. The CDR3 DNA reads TGTGCCAGCAGCCTTGGAGTTACTAGGGAGACCCAGTACTTC.

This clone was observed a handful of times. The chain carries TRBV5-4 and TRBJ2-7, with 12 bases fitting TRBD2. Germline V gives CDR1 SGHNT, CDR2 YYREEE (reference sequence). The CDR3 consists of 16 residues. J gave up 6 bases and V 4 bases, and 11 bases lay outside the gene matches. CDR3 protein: CASSPNGLAGTSEQYF. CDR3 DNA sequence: TGTGCCAGCAGCCCCAACGGACTAGCGGGGACCTCCGAGCAGTACTTC.

The CDR3 DNA reads as TGTGCCTGGAGTGTCAGGGCTGGCTATGGCTACACCTTC. This sequence encodes CAWSVRAGYGYTF. V gene TRBV30 combines with J gene TRBJ1-2, with D maybe TRBD1 (5 bases). Looked up from germline, CDR1 is GTSNPN and CDR2 is SVGIG (reference sequence). The CDR3 totals 13 residues. Trimming took off 0 bases at V and 4 bases at J, with 9 bases between the two ends.